The 32 T cell receptor beta chains below come from one sample, sequenced in a study of blood T cells in healthy people across ages. Together with a sample-barcoded 5' primer, a J-beta primer mix was included in a second PCR lasting about 6 to 11 cycles. TCRdb reanalysed the 5' RACE reads using MiXCR and keeps one entry per CDR3 protein. The sample has about 810,000 distinct CDR3 sequences, about 36% seen once. The sequencing input was blood. Receptors originate from a man in his late teens or twenties in good health.

V gene TRBV29-1 combines with J gene TRBJ1-1; D not resolved. Germline assignment: CDR1 SQVTM and CDR2 ANQGSEA. This CDR3 has 13 amino acids. V lost 4 bases and J 0 bases, leaving 9 bases between the germline ends. The CDR3 nucleotides read TGCAGCGTTGCCCAGATAATGAACACTGAAGCTTTCTTT. Translating it yields CSVAQIMNTEAFF.

In its sample, this clonotype was seen a few times. V usage is TRBV28 and J usage is TRBJ2-5; D unresolved. Between the trimmed V and J ends, which lost 5 bases and 2 bases, there was a span of 12 bases. The CDR3 has 14 amino acids. In germline, CDR1 is MDHEN, CDR2 SYDVKM. CDR3 coding DNA: TGTGCCAGCAGTGCCCCAGACATACAAGAGACCCAGTACTTC. Translating it yields CASSAPDIQETQYF.

The chain joins TRBV4-3 to TRBJ2-1; the D call may be TRBD1 or TRBD2 (5 bases each). Trimming shortened V by 1 base and J by 0 bases, and 13 bases separated the two germline ends. The CDR3 totals 17 residues. The germline CDR1 and CDR2 sequences are LGHNA and YSLEER. CDR3 bases: TGCGCCAGCAGCCAAGTAGGTTGGGGGAGCTCCTACAATGAGCAGTTCTTC. This gives the protein CASSQVGWGSSYNEQFF.

This rearrangement joins TRBV20-1 to TRBJ2-7; 7 bases align to TRBD2. Unmatched junction bases numbered 12, after V lost 6 bases and J lost 7 bases. This CDR3 region has 13 residues. CDR1 is DFQATT and CDR2 is SNEGSKA in the germline V gene (reference sequence). The CDR3 DNA reads TGCAGTGCCAGTGATTGGGGGGGAAATGAGCAGTACTTC. Its protein is CSASDWGGNEQYF.

This clonotype was picked up a small number of times. V gene TRBV5-1 combines with J gene TRBJ1-1; the D gene is possibly TRBD1 (5 bases). Trimming removed 0 bases from V and 3 bases from J, with 12 bases in between. Germline-derived CDR1 and CDR2 are SGHRS and YFSETQ. This CDR3 spans 15 amino acids. The CDR3, as DNA: TGCGCCAGCAGCTTGGGGGGGTTTGGGGACACTGAAGCTTTCTTT. Its protein is CASSLGGFGDTEAFF.

The CDR3 sequence: CSAQRQGGKTQYF. CDR3 coding DNA: TGCAGTGCCCAACGACAGGGCGGAAAGACCCAGTACTTC. This chain joins TRBV20-1 and TRBJ2-5; 7 nucleotides agree with TRBD1. Germline V gene lookup returns CDR1 DFQATT and CDR2 SNEGSKA (reference sequence). V shed 6 bases, J shed 6 bases, and the junction held 10 bases outside the gene matches. The CDR3 totals 13 residues.

This clonotype was found many times. The gene calls are TRBV4-2 and TRBJ2-3; TRBD2 matches 10 bases. The CDR3 loop spans 15 amino acids. The V gene end was trimmed by 4 bases and the J gene end by 4 bases; junction bases not matched to a gene: 5. From germline, CDR1 is LGHNA and CDR2 YNFKEQ. CDR3 DNA sequence: TGTGCCAGCAGCCCGCCTAGCGGGGGTGCAGATACGCAGTATTTT. Translating gives CASSPPSGGADTQYF.

The chain employs TRBV7-2 and TRBJ2-2; 8 bases agree with TRBD2. The V gene's germline CDR1 is SGHTA and CDR2 FQGNSA. Trimming cost V 1 base and J 6 bases; bases outside gene matches: 4. This CDR3 has 15 residues. CDR3 in amino acids: CASSLVGGASGELFF. The CDR3 bases are TGTGCCAGCAGCTTAGTCGGGGGGGCGTCCGGGGAGCTGTTTTTT.

The chain joins TRBV25-1 to TRBJ2-3, with a weak D call TRBD2 (5 bases). The germline CDR1 and CDR2 sequences are MGHDK and SYGVNS. V was cut by 2 bases and J by 6 bases, with 12 bases left in between. CDR3 size: 14 residues. The CDR3 DNA is TGTGCCAGCAGTGAAACACCGGGGTCTGATACGCAGTATTTT. The encoded protein is CASSETPGSDTQYF.

A word on this clonotype: The junction departs from germline at one end; a sequencing error may be responsible. CDR3 sequence: CSASGTLYGHTF. The CDR3, as DNA: TGCAGTGCTAGTGGGACACTCTATGGCCACACCTTC. The J gene is TRBJ1-2, the V gene TRBV20-1, with TRBD1 as a possible D gene (6 bases). Per the germline V gene, CDR1 is DFQATT and CDR2 is SNEGSKA (reference sequence). The CDR3 contains 12 residues.

Only a few counts were recorded for this clonotype. The J gene is TRBJ2-1, the V gene TRBV7-2; 8 nucleotides agree with TRBD2. Per germline, CDR1 SGHTA and CDR2 FQGNSA. V shed 7 bases and J 3 bases; nucleotides not matched to a gene: 5. This CDR3 comprises 14 residues. The CDR3 DNA is TGTGCCAGCACGGGGGGGTGGGACTACAATGAGCAGTTCTTC. This encodes CASTGGWDYNEQFF. The variable domain in full, completed from reference TRBV7-2 and TRBJ2-1, reads GAGVSQSPSNKVTEKGKDVELRCDPISGHTALYWYRQSLGQGLEFLIYFQGNSAPDKSGLPSDRFSAERTGGSVSTLTIQRTQQEDSAVYLCASTGGWDYNEQFFGPGTRLTVL.

The J gene is TRBJ1-1, the V gene TRBV13, with 9 positions matching TRBD1. The CDR3 covers 15 residues. V lost 3 bases to trimming and J lost 5 bases; unmatched junction nucleotides: 7. Germline V gene sequence: CDR1 PRHDT, CDR2 FYEKMQ (reference sequence). This CDR3 reads CASSFGQGTMTEAFF. Written as DNA, the CDR3 is TGTGCCAGCAGCTTCGGACAGGGGACGATGACTGAAGCTTTCTTT.

This clonotype has more than one count but fewer than ten. The chain employs TRBV4-3 and TRBJ2-1, with 14 bases fitting TRBD2. The CDR3 consists of 17 residues. Unmatched junction bases numbered 6, after V lost 1 base and J lost 7 bases. Germline V gives CDR1 LGHNA, CDR2 YSLEER. CDR3 in amino acids: CASSQVTSGGAHNEQFF. The CDR3 nucleotides are TGCGCCAGCAGCCAAGTGACTAGCGGGGGGGCTCATAATGAGCAGTTCTTC.

Worth noting for this clonotype: A read error is possible here, since a much larger clone lies one base away. The chain carries TRBV2 and TRBJ2-7; possibly TRBD1 for D (5 bases). The germline CDR1 and CDR2 sequences are SNHLY and FYNNEI. The CDR3 sequence is 14 residues long. CDR3 residues: CASRPTGNSSEQYF. DNA for the CDR3: TGTGCCAGCAGGCCCACAGGTAACTCCTCCGAGCAGTACTTC.

Many counts were recorded for this clonotype. This chain joins TRBV9 and TRBJ2-3, with D possibly matching TRBD1 (6 bases). In germline, CDR1 is SGDLS, CDR2 YYNGEE. V lost 1 base to trimming and J lost 7 bases, with 16 bases between them. The CDR3 extends over 15 amino acids. CDR3 residues: CASSVSWTAINTQYF. In DNA, the CDR3 is TGTGCCAGCAGCGTATCTTGGACAGCAATTAATACGCAGTATTTT.

The chain couples TRBV9 to TRBJ1-2, with D possibly matching TRBD1 (6 bases). Germline-derived CDR1 and CDR2 are SGDLS and YYNGEE. This CDR3 has 14 amino acids. V was pared by 3 bases and J by 4 bases, with 13 bases between. The CDR3 reads CASSGTVPLYGYTF. The CDR3 DNA sequence: TGTGCCAGCAGCGGGACAGTACCACTCTATGGCTACACCTTC.

This clonotype has more than one count but fewer than ten. The V call is TRBV5-1, the J call TRBJ2-5, with TRBD2 matching over 13 bases. Per germline, CDR1 SGHRS and CDR2 YFSETQ. This CDR3 is 18 amino acids long. Trimming cost V 4 bases and J 2 bases; bases outside gene matches: 11. CDR3 region: CASSDGTSGELSQETQYF. Written as DNA, the CDR3 is TGCGCCAGCAGCGACGGGACTAGCGGGGAGCTCTCACAAGAGACCCAGTACTTC.

This clonotype came up many times. This chain uses TRBV10-3 with TRBJ1-1; 7 bases agree with TRBD1. Per germline, CDR1 ENHRY and CDR2 SYGVKD. This CDR3 comprises 14 residues. V shed 4 bases, J shed 4 bases, and the junction held 6 bases outside the gene matches. This CDR3 reads CAISGTGQGTEAFF. In DNA, the CDR3 is TGTGCCATCAGTGGGACAGGTCAGGGCACTGAAGCTTTCTTT.

This clonotype was seen only a few times. The chain recombines TRBV15 with TRBJ1-2; TRBD1 is a possible D gene (6 bases). The CDR3 is made up of 13 amino acids. Germline V gene sequence: CDR1 LNHNV, CDR2 YYDKDF (reference sequence). V was pared by 3 bases and J by 8 bases, with 13 bases between. As DNA, the CDR3 is TGTGCCACCAGCAGCGAGGGGGAGTGGGGCTACACCTTC. Protein: CATSSEGEWGYTF.

This clonotype has a count of ten or more. DNA of the CDR3: TGCGCCAGCAGCGCGACAGGGGGCCCGGCTAACTATGGCTACACCTTC. Protein sequence: CASSATGGPANYGYTF. The chain has TRBV5-1 and TRBJ1-2, with TRBD1 matching 10 bases. Germline CDR1 reads SGHRS; CDR2 reads YFSETQ. V lost 4 bases and J lost 0; bases outside the gene matches: 6. The CDR3 contains 16 residues.

This clonotype was counted at least ten times. The gene calls are TRBV2 and TRBJ2-4; D is unclear. The V end was cut by 3 bases, the J end by 0 bases, with 9 bases between. Germline loops: CDR1 SNHLY, CDR2 FYNNEI. The CDR3 is 15 residues long. The chain's CDR3 is CASSDVRVAKNIQYF. DNA of the CDR3: TGTGCCAGCAGTGACGTTCGGGTAGCCAAAAACATTCAGTACTTC.

The chain joins TRBV6-6 to TRBJ2-7; D possibly corresponds to TRBD1 (6 bases). V was clipped by 6 bases and J by 1 base, with 22 bases between them. The CDR3 contains 17 residues. Per the germline V gene, CDR1 is MNHNY and CDR2 is SVGAGI (reference sequence). CDR3 nucleotide sequence: TGTGCCAGCAGAGTTTACGGTGCAGGGGCGTCTTCCTACGAGCAGTACTTC. Protein: CASRVYGAGASSYEQYF.

With respect to this clonotype: Relative to the germline gene, one junction end is altered; a read error may explain this. The gene calls are TRBV7-2 and TRBJ2-3; tentatively, D is TRBD2 (6 bases). This CDR3 has 15 residues. The germline CDR1 and CDR2 sequences are SGHTA and FQGNSA. In DNA, the CDR3 is TGTGCCGGCAGCTTCTCGGGGGACCCCACAGATACGCAGTATTTT. Translated, it gives CAGSFSGDPTDTQYF.

The sample holds many counts of this clonotype. The CDR3 DNA follows: TGTGCCAGCAGCCAAGTGTACGGGATACAAGAGACCCAGTACTTC. This sequence encodes CASSQVYGIQETQYF. The genes are TRBV14 and TRBJ2-5, with D maybe TRBD2 (5 bases). Germline assignment: CDR1 SGHDN and CDR2 FVKESK. The CDR3 length is 15 residues. V dropped 1 base and J dropped 2 bases, with 11 bases sitting between them.

V is TRBV4-1 and J is TRBJ2-5; 7 nucleotides align to TRBD2. The J segment lost 11 bases and the V segment lost 4 bases, leaving 22 bases of the junction unmatched. Germline loops: CDR1 MGHRA, CDR2 YSYEKL. CDR3 length: 17 residues. For the CDR3, the DNA is TGCGCCAGCAGCCTGCGACTGGAAGCGACGAGTCGGGGGGAGCAGTACTTC. It yields the protein CASSLRLEATSRGEQYF.

With regard to this clonotype: A junction end diverges from the germline sequence, so it may reflect a read error. The chain carries TRBV10-3 and TRBJ2-6; D is perhaps TRBD1 (5 bases). CDR3 size: 17 residues. The germline V gene has CDR1 ENHRY and CDR2 SYGVKD. The CDR3 loop is CAITPLGYRSGANVPTF. The CDR3 DNA follows: TGTGCCATCACTCCCCTTGGGTATCGCTCTGGGGCCAACGTCCCGACTTTC.

This clonotype was counted only a few times. The chain links TRBV5-1 to TRBJ2-5; D may be TRBD1 (6 bases). Germline-derived CDR1 and CDR2 are SGHRS and YFSETQ. This CDR3 region has 15 residues. V lost 0 bases and J lost 0, with 9 bases in between. In DNA, the CDR3 is TGCGCCAGCAGCTTGGAAAGGGGGTACCAAGAGACCCAGTACTTC. Translating it yields CASSLERGYQETQYF.

This clonotype was counted only a few times. The chain is built from TRBV4-3 and TRBJ2-4; the match to TRBD1 covers 7 bases. V shed 1 base, J shed 4 bases, and the junction held 4 bases outside the gene matches. Germline assignment: CDR1 LGHNA and CDR2 YSLEER. This CDR3 has 15 residues. The CDR3 region has the DNA TGCGCCAGCAGCCAAGGGGGACAGTTGAAAAACATTCAGTACTTC. It specifies CASSQGGQLKNIQYF.

This clonotype was picked up many times. V usage is TRBV11-1 and J usage is TRBJ2-1; D is perhaps TRBD2 (5 bases). CDR3 length: 12 amino acids. Germline loops: CDR1 SGHAT, CDR2 FQDESV (reference sequence). The V and J ends lost 1 base and 10 bases respectively, with 8 bases between them. The CDR3 DNA reads as TGTGCCAGCAGCTTAGGAGGGCCAGAGCAGTTCTTC. Amino acid sequence: CASSLGGPEQFF.

As DNA, the CDR3 is TGCAGTGCTAGAGTTAGCGGGAGTGGGACAGATACGCAGTATTTT. It specifies CSARVSGSGTDTQYF. This chain links TRBV20-1 with TRBJ2-3, with 9 bases matching TRBD2. V gave up 1 base and J gave up 3 bases; unmatched junction bases: 5. Germline V gives CDR1 DFQATT, CDR2 SNEGSKA (reference sequence). The CDR3 covers 15 residues.

About this clonotype itself: A much larger clonotype is one base distant, so this may be a read error. The chain uses TRBV7-9 and TRBJ2-3; D is possibly TRBD1 or TRBD2 (6 bases each). Germline CDR1 and CDR2: SEHNR and FQNEAQ (reference sequence). The CDR3 is 16 amino acids. Here the CDR3 reads CASNLAVPGHEDTQYF. DNA of the CDR3: TGTGCCAGCAACTTAGCGGTCCCGGGACACGAAGATACGCAGTATTTT.

The V call is TRBV28, the J call TRBJ2-3; TRBD1 agrees at 9 bases. Germline V gives CDR1 MDHEN, CDR2 SYDVKM. With 2 bases clipped from V and 6 bases from J, the junction kept 3 bases outside the gene matches. This CDR3 has 14 residues. The CDR3 coding sequence is TGTGCCAGCAGTTTAATAGGGACAGGGGATACGCAGTATTTT. Translation gives CASSLIGTGDTQYF.